The 18 T cell receptor beta chains reported below all come from one sample, sequenced in a study of graft-versus-host responses after intestinal transplantation. Assay: immunoSEQ multiplex PCR; the TCRdb copy retains only in-frame clones and omits some. The table has 120,000 or so clones, 80% to 95% seen once. These TCRs' antigens remain unknown. The sequences come from unstimulated CD8+ T cells sorted from spleen or lymph node cells, collected before intestinal transplant. Every receptor here comes from a human donor who received an intestinal transplant.

V usage is TRBV5-1 and J usage is TRBJ1-3, with 7 bases matching TRBD1. Per the germline V gene, CDR1 is SGHRS and CDR2 is YFSETQ. CDR3 length equals 18 residues. Germline trimming cut 0 bases from V and 4 bases from J; bases unmatched to any gene: 13. The CDR3 DNA reads as TGCGCCAGCAGCTTGGTGGTTTCGGGACAGAGCTTCGGAAACACCATATATTTT. It encodes CASSLVVSGQSFGNTIYF.

CDR3 coding DNA: TGTGCCATCAGTTACAGCTACGAGCAGTACTTC. It specifies CAISYSYEQYF. The J gene is TRBJ2-7, the V gene TRBV10-3; D gene unclear. Per the germline V gene, CDR1 is ENHRY and CDR2 is SYGVKD. The CDR3 runs 11 residues. The V and J ends lost 5 bases and 3 bases respectively, with 5 bases between them.

V and J are TRBV27 and TRBJ2-5, with 7 bases identical to TRBD1. The CDR3 has 14 amino acids. In germline, CDR1 is MNHEY, CDR2 SMNVEV (reference sequence). V dropped 7 bases and J dropped 1; count of bases not matched to a gene: 6. This CDR3 reads CASTPGTAQETQYF. The CDR3 DNA is TGTGCCAGCACCCCCGGGACAGCCCAAGAGACCCAGTACTTC.

The chain links TRBV7-3 to TRBJ2-1, with D tentatively TRBD2 (6 bases). With 5 bases removed from V and 6 bases from J, the gap between germline ends came to 14 bases. Germline lookup yields CDR1 SGHTA and CDR2 FQGTGA. The CDR3 loop spans 14 amino acids. CDR3 loop: CASSDPGTPNEQFF. CDR3 DNA: TGTGCCAGCAGCGACCCCGGGACTCCCAATGAGCAGTTCTTC.

This sequence joins TRBV9 and TRBJ2-1; 10 bases map to TRBD2. CDR1 SGDLS and CDR2 YYNGEE come from the germline V gene. This CDR3 contains 17 residues. V lost 2 bases, J lost 0 bases, and 5 bases stayed unmatched. The CDR3 DNA follows: TGTGCCAGCAGCGTTCTAGCGGGAGCGAACTCCTACAATGAGCAGTTCTTC. Residues: CASSVLAGANSYNEQFF.

CDR3 sequence reads: CASSLTEAGDSSYNEQFF. The CDR3 DNA is TGTGCCAGCAGCTTGACTGAAGCGGGAGATTCTTCCTACAATGAGCAGTTCTTC. This chain uses TRBV5-6 with TRBJ2-1; 8 bases match TRBD2. The CDR3 covers 18 residues. V trimming: 1 base; J trimming: 1 base; junction bases outside the gene matches: 10. From germline, CDR1 is SGHDT and CDR2 YYEEEE. Complete variable domain (other parts from reference TRBV5-6 and TRBJ2-1): DAGVTQSPTHLIKTRGQQVTLRCSPKSGHDTVSWYQQALGQGPQFIFQYYEEEERQRGNFPDRFSGHQFPNYSSELNVNALLLGDSALYLCASSLTEAGDSSYNEQFFGPGTRLTVL.

The chain links TRBV4-1 to TRBJ2-1, with 7 bases aligning to TRBD2. After removal of 5 bases from V and 4 bases from J, the junction contained 11 bases not matched to a gene. CDR3 length: 16 amino acids. The germline V gene encodes CDR1 MGHRA and CDR2 YSYEKL. The CDR3 coding sequence is TGCGCCAGCAGCTCTAGCGGCACCGTTTGGTACAATGAGCAGTTCTTC. Protein sequence: CASSSSGTVWYNEQFF.

The rearrangement uses TRBV5-1 and TRBJ2-3, with D perhaps TRBD1 (7 bases). Looked up from germline, CDR1 is SGHRS and CDR2 is YFSETQ. Between the trimmed V and J ends, which lost 1 base and 4 bases, there was a span of 16 bases. This CDR3 comprises 16 residues. The CDR3, as DNA: TGCGCCAGCAGCTTGTATCCAGGGGGGCTGGCAGATACGCAGTATTTT. It codes for CASSLYPGGLADTQYF.

The J gene is TRBJ2-7, the V gene TRBV15; D not certain. CDR3 length equals 16 residues. Trimming cost V 0 bases and J 5 bases, with 17 bases left between them. Looked up from germline, CDR1 is LNHNV and CDR2 is YYDKDF (reference sequence). DNA of the CDR3: TGTGCCACCAGCAGAGATCGAAGGCGGCTTGGGAACGAGCAGTACTTC. Its protein product is CATSRDRRRLGNEQYF.

The chain carries TRBV19 and TRBJ2-2; the match to TRBD2 covers 14 bases. The CDR3 is 15 amino acids. Germline V CDR1 and CDR2: LNHDA, SQIVND (reference sequence). The V and J ends lost 9 bases and 4 bases, in that order; junction bases with no gene match: 4. CDR3 sequence reads: CASWTSGRSTGELFF. In DNA, the CDR3 is TGTGCCAGCTGGACTAGCGGGAGGAGCACCGGGGAGCTGTTTTTT. Based on the CDR3 plus reference TRBV19 and TRBJ2-2, the full variable domain is DGGITQSPKYLFRKEGQNVTLSCEQNLNHDAMYWYRQDPGQGLRLIYYSQIVNDFQKGDIAEGYSVSREKKESFPLTVTSAQKNPTAFYLCASWTSGRSTGELFFGEGSRLTVL.

The chain links TRBV20-1 to TRBJ2-7, with 7 bases identical to TRBD1. Germline assignment: CDR1 DFQATT and CDR2 SNEGSKA (reference sequence). The J segment lost 3 bases and the V segment lost 4 bases, leaving 0 bases of the junction unmatched. The length of the CDR3 is 11 residues. The CDR3, as DNA: TGCAGTGCTACAGGGGGCTACGAGCAGTACTTC. Its protein product is CSATGGYEQYF.

In the case of this clone: Other DNA variants within this sample encode the same CDR3. The rearrangement uses TRBV19 and TRBJ2-1; D possibly corresponds to TRBD2 (5 bases). Trimming shortened V by 1 base and J by 3 bases, and 10 bases separated the two germline ends. The CDR3 sequence is 15 residues long. The germline V gene encodes CDR1 LNHDA and CDR2 SQIVND (reference sequence). The chain's CDR3 is CASSIAGGGYNEQFF. CDR3 DNA sequence: TGTGCCAGTAGTATAGCGGGCGGAGGCTACAATGAGCAGTTCTTC.

In this sample, this clone turned up a few times. The chain recombines TRBV6-1 with TRBJ1-2; D is perhaps TRBD1 (5 bases). Germline V CDR1 and CDR2: MNHNS, SASEGT. This CDR3 has 15 amino acids. V shed 2 bases and J shed 4 bases, with 14 bases lying between them. The CDR3 loop reads CASSESLGQGYGYTF. Written as DNA, the CDR3 is TGTGCCAGCAGTGAAAGCCTCGGGCAGGGCTATGGCTACACCTTC.

The chain is built from TRBV7-8 and TRBJ1-4, with D hard to call. The germline gives CDR1 SGHVS, CDR2 FQNEAQ. The CDR3 is 13 residues long. V was trimmed by 5 bases and J by 6 bases, leaving 10 bases between them. CDR3 in amino acids: CASSSGRDEKLFF. CDR3 nucleotides: TGTGCCAGCAGCAGCGGGAGGGATGAAAAACTGTTTTTT.

The chain is built from TRBV30 and TRBJ2-7; D gene ambiguous. Germline CDR1 reads GTSNPN; CDR2 reads SVGIG (reference sequence). The V gene lost 3 bases and the J gene lost 2 bases, with 11 bases spanning the gap. The CDR3 loop spans 13 amino acids. The CDR3 loop is CAWSLDGTYEQYF. The CDR3 DNA reads TGTGCCTGGAGCCTGGACGGTACCTACGAGCAGTACTTC.

The gene calls are TRBV6-1 and TRBJ2-1, with TRBD1 as a possible D gene (5 bases). Germline V gene sequence: CDR1 MNHNS, CDR2 SASEGT. The CDR3 consists of 16 residues. Trimming removed 1 base at V and 0 bases at J, with 10 bases between. The CDR3 region has the DNA TGTGCCAGCAGTGAAGGGGGCTACAACTCCTACAATGAGCAGTTCTTC. Its protein product is CASSEGGYNSYNEQFF.

This chain connects TRBV5-1 to TRBJ2-4, with D possibly being TRBD2 (6 bases). Per the germline V gene, CDR1 is SGHRS and CDR2 is YFSETQ. This CDR3 region has 17 residues. V was cut by 3 bases and J by 1 base, with 17 bases left in between. CDR3 sequence: CASSSHPAGQAKNIQYF. The CDR3 region has the DNA TGCGCCAGCAGCTCACACCCTGCGGGGCAGGCCAAAAACATTCAGTACTTC.

V usage is TRBV19 and J usage is TRBJ1-5, with a possible D match to TRBD1 (6 bases). Germline-derived CDR1 and CDR2 are LNHDA and SQIVND (reference sequence). CDR3 size: 16 residues. The V and J ends lost 5 bases and 4 bases respectively, with 18 bases between them. DNA for the CDR3: TGTGCCAGTAGTTGGTGGGGACAAGGGTTAAATCAGCCCCAGCATTTT. This sequence encodes CASSWWGQGLNQPQHF.